These 8 T cell receptor beta chains were all obtained from the same sample, sequenced in a study of shared T cell receptors in the human thymus listed by TCRdb under 2021. The method behind the library was the immunoSEQ multiplex PCR assay. TCRdb limited this immuneACCESS table to in-frame rearrangements with V and J called. A share of clones is missing; checked studies link under half to unresolved V genes, and the rest is unexplained. This sample lists 550,000 to 800,000 clones; over 75% were detected once. The biggest ten clones account for roughly 0.01% of the sample. These data also featured in a second study, about human thymus T cells.

What was sequenced was thymocytes. The receptors come from a girl under three years old with a congenital heart defect. Donor details come from another sample of the same person, matched by shared clones.

The gene calls are TRBV18 and TRBJ1-5; 7 bases align to TRBD1. J was trimmed by 0 bases and V by 3 bases; bases with no gene match: 5. Germline CDR1 is KGHSH and CDR2 is LQKENI. CDR3 size: 16 residues. This CDR3 is CASSPGTVYSNQPQHF. DNA of the CDR3: TGTGCCAGCTCACCCGGGACAGTTTATAGCAATCAGCCCCAGCATTTT.

The chain joins TRBV4-1 to TRBJ1-2, with D possibly TRBD1 on 5 matching bases. Germline assignment: CDR1 MGHRA and CDR2 YSYEKL. The CDR3 length is 20 residues. V lost 3 bases, J lost 2 bases, and 28 bases lay in between. Written as DNA, the CDR3 is TGCGCCAGCAGCCACCATAGACGGGGGGGACTCCCCAACCACAACTATGGCTACACCTTC. Encoded protein: CASSHHRRGGLPNHNYGYTF.

The chain carries TRBV18 and TRBJ2-5; 10 bases are shared with TRBD2. The CDR3 is 16 residues long. Germline lookup yields CDR1 KGHSH and CDR2 LQKENI. Germline trimming cut 3 bases from V and 4 bases from J; bases unmatched to any gene: 8. CDR3 sequence (DNA): TGTGCCAGCTCACCGAGTCCTAGCGGGGGACGAGAGACCCAGTACTTC. This gives the protein CASSPSPSGGRETQYF. Drawing the rest from reference TRBV18 and TRBJ2-5, the complete variable domain is NAGVMQNPRHLVRRRGQEARLRCSPMKGHSHVYWYRQLPEEGLKFMVYLQKENIIDESGMPKERFSAEFPKEGPSILRIQQVVRGDSAAYFCASSPSPSGGRETQYFGPGTRLLVL.

This chain connects TRBV6-1 to TRBJ2-5; D perhaps matches TRBD1 (6 bases). The end of the DNA aligns better with TRBJ2-7, so the J call may be wrong. CDR1 is MNHNS and CDR2 is SASEGT in the germline V gene. The CDR3 sequence is 19 residues long. CDR3 protein: CASSDKIFGVGQGPYEQYF. CDR3 bases: TGTGCCAGCAGTGATAAAATATTTGGGGTCGGGCAGGGGCCCTACGAGCAGTACTTC.

The chain uses TRBV14 and TRBJ2-7; D is unclear. V was trimmed by 4 bases and J by 2 bases, leaving 3 bases between them. Germline assignment: CDR1 SGHDN and CDR2 FVKESK. CDR3 size: 11 residues. The CDR3 nucleotides read TGTGCCAGCAGCCTTACCTACGAGCAGTACTTC. Translated: CASSLTYEQYF.

The gene calls are TRBV7-6 and TRBJ2-1; D unclear. CDR1 SGHVS and CDR2 FNYEAQ come from the germline V gene. There are 16 residues in the CDR3. The V end was cut by 2 bases, the J end by 4 bases, with 15 bases between. The CDR3 DNA reads as TGTGCCAGCAGCTTATTGGTGGGCCCATCATACAATGAGCAGTTCTTC. It codes for CASSLLVGPSYNEQFF. Full variable domain (remainder filled in from reference TRBV7-6 and TRBJ2-1): GAGVSQSPRYKVTKRGQDVALRCDPISGHVSLYWYRQALGQGPEFLTYFNYEAQQDKSGLPNDRFSAERPEGSISTLTIQRTEQRDSAMYRCASSLLVGPSYNEQFFGPGTRLTVL.

The chain recombines TRBV7-6 with TRBJ1-1; tentative D call: TRBD1 (5 bases). Germline CDR1 reads SGHVS; CDR2 reads FNYEAQ. The ends were cut back, 5 bases at V and 5 bases at J, with 18 bases in the middle. The CDR3 runs to 15 residues. CDR3 in DNA: TGTGCCAGCAGCCCCACGGGGGAAGGAGAGACTGAAGCTTTCTTT. Protein sequence: CASSPTGEGETEAFF. Supplemented by reference TRBV7-6 and TRBJ1-1, the full variable domain reads GAGVSQSPRYKVTKRGQDVALRCDPISGHVSLYWYRQALGQGPEFLTYFNYEAQQDKSGLPNDRFSAERPEGSISTLTIQRTEQRDSAMYRCASSPTGEGETEAFFGQGTRLTVV.

This clone was recorded only once. This chain joins TRBV14 and TRBJ2-2; 7 nucleotides align to TRBD1. The length of the CDR3 is 17 residues. The junction had 13 bases not matched to a gene; V was cut back by 4 bases and J by 5 bases. The germline CDR1 and CDR2 sequences are SGHDN and FVKESK. The CDR3, as DNA: TGTGCCAGCAGCCCTGGGAGAGGACAGGACTTAACCGGGGAGCTGTTTTTT. It specifies CASSPGRGQDLTGELFF.